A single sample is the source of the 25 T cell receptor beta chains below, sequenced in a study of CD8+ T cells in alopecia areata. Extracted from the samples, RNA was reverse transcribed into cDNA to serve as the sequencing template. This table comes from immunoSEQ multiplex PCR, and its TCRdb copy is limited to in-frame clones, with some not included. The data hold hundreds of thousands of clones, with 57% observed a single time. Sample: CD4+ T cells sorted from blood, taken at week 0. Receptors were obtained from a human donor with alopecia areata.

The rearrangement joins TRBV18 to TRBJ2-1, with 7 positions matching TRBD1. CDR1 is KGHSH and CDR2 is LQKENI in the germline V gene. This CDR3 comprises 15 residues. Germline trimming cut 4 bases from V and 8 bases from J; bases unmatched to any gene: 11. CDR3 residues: CASSLRQGSGDEQFF. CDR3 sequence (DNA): TGTGCCAGCTCACTAAGACAGGGAAGTGGTGATGAGCAGTTCTTC.

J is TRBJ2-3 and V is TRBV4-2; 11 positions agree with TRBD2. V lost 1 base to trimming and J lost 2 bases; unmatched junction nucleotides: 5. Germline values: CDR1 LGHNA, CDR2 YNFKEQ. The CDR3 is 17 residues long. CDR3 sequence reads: CASSQGVTSGITDTQYF. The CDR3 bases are TGTGCCAGCAGCCAAGGCGTGACTAGCGGGATCACAGATACGCAGTATTTT.

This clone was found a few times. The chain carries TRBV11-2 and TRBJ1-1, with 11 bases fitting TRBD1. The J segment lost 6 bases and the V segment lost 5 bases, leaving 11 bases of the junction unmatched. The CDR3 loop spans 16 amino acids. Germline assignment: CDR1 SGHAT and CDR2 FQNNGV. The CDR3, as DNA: TGTGCCAGCAGCGTCGCCGGGACAGGGGGGAAGGCTGAAGCTTTCTTT. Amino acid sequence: CASSVAGTGGKAEAFF.

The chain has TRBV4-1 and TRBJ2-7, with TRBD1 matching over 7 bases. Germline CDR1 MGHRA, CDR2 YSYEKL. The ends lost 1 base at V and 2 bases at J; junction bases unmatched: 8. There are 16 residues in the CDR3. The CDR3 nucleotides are TGCGCCAGCAGCCAAGCGGGGACAGTGACTCCCTACGAGCAGTACTTC. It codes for CASSQAGTVTPYEQYF.

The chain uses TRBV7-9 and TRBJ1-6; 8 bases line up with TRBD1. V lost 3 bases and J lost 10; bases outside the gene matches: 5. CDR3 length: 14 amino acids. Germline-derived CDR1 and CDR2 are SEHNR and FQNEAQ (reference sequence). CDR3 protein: CASSFDRGGSPLHF. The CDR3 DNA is TGTGCCAGCAGCTTTGACAGGGGAGGCTCACCCCTCCACTTT. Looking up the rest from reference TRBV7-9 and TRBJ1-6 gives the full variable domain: DTGVSQNPRHKITKRGQNVTFRCDPISEHNRLYWYRQTLGQGPEFLTYFQNEAQLEKSRLLSDRFSAERPKGSFSTLEIQRTEQGDSAMYLCASSFDRGGSPLHFGNGTRLTVT.

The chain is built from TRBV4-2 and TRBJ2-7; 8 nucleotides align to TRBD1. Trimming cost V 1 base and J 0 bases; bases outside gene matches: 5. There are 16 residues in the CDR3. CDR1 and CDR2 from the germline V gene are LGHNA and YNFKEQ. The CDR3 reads CASSQVLTGGSYEQYF. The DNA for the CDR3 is TGTGCCAGCAGCCAAGTATTAACAGGGGGCTCCTACGAGCAGTACTTC.

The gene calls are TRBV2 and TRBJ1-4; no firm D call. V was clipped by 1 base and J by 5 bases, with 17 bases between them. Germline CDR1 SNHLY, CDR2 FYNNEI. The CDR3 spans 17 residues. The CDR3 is CASSEVPTGSLNEKLFF. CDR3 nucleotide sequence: TGTGCCAGCAGTGAAGTCCCCACCGGGTCCTTGAATGAAAAACTGTTTTTT. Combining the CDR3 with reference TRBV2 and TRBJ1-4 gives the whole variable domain EPEVTQTPSHQVTQMGQEVILRCVPISNHLYFYWYRQILGQKVEFLVSFYNNEISEKSEIFDDQFSVERPDGSNFTLKIRSTKLEDSAMYFCASSEVPTGSLNEKLFFGSGTQLSVL.

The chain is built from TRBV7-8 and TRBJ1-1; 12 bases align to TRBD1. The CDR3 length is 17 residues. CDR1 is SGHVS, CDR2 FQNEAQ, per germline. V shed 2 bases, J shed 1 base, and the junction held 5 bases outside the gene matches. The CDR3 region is CASSLPGQGARNTEAFF. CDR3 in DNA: TGTGCCAGCAGCTTACCGGGACAGGGGGCCCGGAACACTGAAGCTTTCTTT.

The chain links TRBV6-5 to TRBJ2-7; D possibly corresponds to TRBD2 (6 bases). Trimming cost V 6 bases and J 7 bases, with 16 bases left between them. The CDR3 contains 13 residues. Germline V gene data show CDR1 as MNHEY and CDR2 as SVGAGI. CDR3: CASSPDTRGEQYF. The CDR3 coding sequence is TGTGCCAGCAGCCCCGACACCCGGGGGGAGCAGTACTTC.

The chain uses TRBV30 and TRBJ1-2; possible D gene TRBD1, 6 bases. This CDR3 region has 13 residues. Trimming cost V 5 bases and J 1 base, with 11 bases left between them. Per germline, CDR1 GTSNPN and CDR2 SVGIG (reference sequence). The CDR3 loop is CAWSGQINYGYTF. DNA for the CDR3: TGTGCCTGGTCTGGACAGATTAACTATGGCTACACCTTC.

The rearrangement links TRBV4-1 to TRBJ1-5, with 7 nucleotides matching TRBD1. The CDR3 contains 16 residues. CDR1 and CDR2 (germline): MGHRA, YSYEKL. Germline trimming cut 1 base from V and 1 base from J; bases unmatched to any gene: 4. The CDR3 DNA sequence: TGCGCCAGCAGCCAAGCCGACAGGGCCAGCAATCAGCCCCAGCATTTT. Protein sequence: CASSQADRASNQPQHF.

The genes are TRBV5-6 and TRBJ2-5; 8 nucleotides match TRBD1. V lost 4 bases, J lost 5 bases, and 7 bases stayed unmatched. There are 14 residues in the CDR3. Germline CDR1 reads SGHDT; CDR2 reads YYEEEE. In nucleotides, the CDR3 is TGTGCCAGCAGCCGACCGACAGGGGTGGAGACCCAGTACTTC. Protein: CASSRPTGVETQYF. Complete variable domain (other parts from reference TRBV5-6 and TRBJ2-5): DAGVTQSPTHLIKTRGQQVTLRCSPKSGHDTVSWYQQALGQGPQFIFQYYEEEERQRGNFPDRFSGHQFPNYSSELNVNALLLGDSALYLCASSRPTGVETQYFGPGTRLLVL.

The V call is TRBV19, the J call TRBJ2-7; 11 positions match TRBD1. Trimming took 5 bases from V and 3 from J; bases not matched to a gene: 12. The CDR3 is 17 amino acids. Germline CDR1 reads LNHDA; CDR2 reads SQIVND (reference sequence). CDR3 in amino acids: CASSPSGKDRGLYEQYF. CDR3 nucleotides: TGTGCCAGTAGTCCCTCGGGTAAGGACAGGGGGCTCTACGAGCAGTACTTC.

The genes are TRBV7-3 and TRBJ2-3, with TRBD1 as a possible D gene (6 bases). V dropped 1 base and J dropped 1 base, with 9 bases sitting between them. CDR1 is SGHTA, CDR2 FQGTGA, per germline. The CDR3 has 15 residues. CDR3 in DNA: TGTGCCAGCAGCTTAATTTCAGGGGGCACAGATACGCAGTATTTT. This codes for CASSLISGGTDTQYF.

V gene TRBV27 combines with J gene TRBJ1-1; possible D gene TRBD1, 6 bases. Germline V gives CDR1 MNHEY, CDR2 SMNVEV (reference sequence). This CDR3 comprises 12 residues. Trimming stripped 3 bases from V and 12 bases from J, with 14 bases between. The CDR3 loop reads CASSFAQGHTFF. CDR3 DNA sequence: TGTGCCAGCAGTTTCGCACAGGGCCATACTTTCTTT.

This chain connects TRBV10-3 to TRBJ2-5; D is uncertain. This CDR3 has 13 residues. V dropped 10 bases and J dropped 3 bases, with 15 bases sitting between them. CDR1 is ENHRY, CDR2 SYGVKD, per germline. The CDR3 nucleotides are TGTGCCACCGGGCTGGGCGTGGAAGAGACCCAGTACTTC. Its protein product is CATGLGVEETQYF.

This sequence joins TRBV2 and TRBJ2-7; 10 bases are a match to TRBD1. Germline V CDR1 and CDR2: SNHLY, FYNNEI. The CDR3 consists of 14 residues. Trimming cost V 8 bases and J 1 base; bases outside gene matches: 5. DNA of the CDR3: TGTGCCAGCGGAAGGACAGGGGGGTCCTACGAGCAGTACTTC. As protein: CASGRTGGSYEQYF.

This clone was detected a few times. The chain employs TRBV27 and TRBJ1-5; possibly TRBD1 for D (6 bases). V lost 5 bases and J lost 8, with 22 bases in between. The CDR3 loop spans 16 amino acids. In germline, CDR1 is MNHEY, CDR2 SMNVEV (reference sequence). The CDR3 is CASSISRGLRGEPQHF. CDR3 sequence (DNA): TGTGCCAGCAGTATTAGCAGGGGCCTCCGGGGGGAGCCCCAGCATTTT.

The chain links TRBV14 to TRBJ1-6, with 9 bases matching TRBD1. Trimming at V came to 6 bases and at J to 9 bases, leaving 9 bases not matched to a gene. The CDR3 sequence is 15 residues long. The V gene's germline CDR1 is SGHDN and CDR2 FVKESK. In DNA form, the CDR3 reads TGTGCCAGCAGGCGCTCCGGGACAGGGAGTTCACCCCTCCACTTT. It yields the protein CASRRSGTGSSPLHF.

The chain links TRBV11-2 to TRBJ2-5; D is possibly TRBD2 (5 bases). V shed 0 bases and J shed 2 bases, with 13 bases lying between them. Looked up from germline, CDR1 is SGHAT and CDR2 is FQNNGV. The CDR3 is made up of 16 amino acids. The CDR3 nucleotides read TGTGCCAGCAGCTTAGATCAAAGCGGTGGACAAGAGACCCAGTACTTC. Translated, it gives CASSLDQSGGQETQYF.

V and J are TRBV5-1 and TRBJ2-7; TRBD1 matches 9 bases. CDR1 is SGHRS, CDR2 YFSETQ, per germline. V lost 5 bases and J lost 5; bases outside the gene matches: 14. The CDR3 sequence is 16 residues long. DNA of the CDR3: TGCGCCAGCAGGCAGACCTCCGGGACAGGGACCCACGAGCAGTACTTC. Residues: CASRQTSGTGTHEQYF.

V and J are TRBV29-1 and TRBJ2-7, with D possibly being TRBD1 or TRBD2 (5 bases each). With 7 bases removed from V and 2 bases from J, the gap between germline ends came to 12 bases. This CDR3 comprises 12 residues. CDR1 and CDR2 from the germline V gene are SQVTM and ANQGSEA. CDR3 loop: CSAGAGAYEQYF. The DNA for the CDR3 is TGCAGCGCCGGGGCGGGCGCCTACGAGCAGTACTTC.

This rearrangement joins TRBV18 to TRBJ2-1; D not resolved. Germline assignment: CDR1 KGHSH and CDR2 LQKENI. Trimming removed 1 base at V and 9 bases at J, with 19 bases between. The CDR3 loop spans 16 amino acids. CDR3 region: CASSPRVRSEAFEQFF. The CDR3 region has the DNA TGTGCCAGCTCACCACGCGTTAGGAGTGAGGCGTTTGAGCAGTTCTTC.

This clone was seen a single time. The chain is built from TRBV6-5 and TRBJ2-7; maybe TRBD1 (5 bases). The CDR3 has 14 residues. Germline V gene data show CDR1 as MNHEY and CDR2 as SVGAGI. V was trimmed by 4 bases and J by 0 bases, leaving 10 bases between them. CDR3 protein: CASSFHRSSYEQYF. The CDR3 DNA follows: TGTGCCAGCAGTTTTCACAGGAGCTCCTACGAGCAGTACTTC.

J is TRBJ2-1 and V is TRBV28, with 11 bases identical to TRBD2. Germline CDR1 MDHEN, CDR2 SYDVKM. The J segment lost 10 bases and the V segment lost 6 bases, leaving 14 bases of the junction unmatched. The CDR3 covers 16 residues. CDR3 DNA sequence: TGTGCCAGCAGATCCCCGGGACTAGCGGAATCGGGGGAGCAGTTCTTC. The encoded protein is CASRSPGLAESGEQFF. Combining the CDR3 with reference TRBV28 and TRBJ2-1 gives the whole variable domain DVKVTQSSRYLVKRTGEKVFLECVQDMDHENMFWYRQDPGLGLRLIYFSYDVKMKEKGDIPEGYSVSREKKERFSLILESASTNQTSMYLCASRSPGLAESGEQFFGPGTRLTVL.